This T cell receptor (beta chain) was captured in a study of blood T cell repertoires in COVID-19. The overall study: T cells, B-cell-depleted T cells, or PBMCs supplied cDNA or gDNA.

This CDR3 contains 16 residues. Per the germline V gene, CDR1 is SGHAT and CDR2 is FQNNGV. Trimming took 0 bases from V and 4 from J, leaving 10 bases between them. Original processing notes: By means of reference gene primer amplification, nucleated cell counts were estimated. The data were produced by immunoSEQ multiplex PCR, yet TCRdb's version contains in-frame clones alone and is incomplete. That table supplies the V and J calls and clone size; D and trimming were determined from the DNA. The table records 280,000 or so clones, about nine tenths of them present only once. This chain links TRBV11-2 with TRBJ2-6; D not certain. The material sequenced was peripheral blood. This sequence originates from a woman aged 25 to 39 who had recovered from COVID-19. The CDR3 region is CASSLDSRNGANVLTF. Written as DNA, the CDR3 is TGTGCCAGCAGCTTAGATAGCCGAAACGGGGCCAACGTCCTGACTTTC.